This TCR beta chain is drawn from a study of cytomegalovirus exposure and HLA in healthy donors. General study points: What was likely a sequencing artifact was a cluster of highly shared sequence variants. Researchers had no immune exposure information except CMV serostatus available. Common viral pathogens seemed to be connected with several of the most significant clusters, according to a later analysis. Cytomegalovirus association was assigned to approximately 160 TCR beta chains.

V dropped 6 bases and J dropped 2; count of bases not matched to a gene: 7. This CDR3 is built from 16 residues. CDR1 MDHEN and CDR2 SYDVKM come from the germline V gene. The PCR contained 60 Vbeta and 13 Jbeta primers. Here immunoSEQ multiplex PCR was the method, and the copy in TCRdb shows in-frame clones only, minus some. Among about 180,000 clones listed, about 81% were seen once. Regarding this clone: What it recognizes is unknown.

The sequencing sample was made of PBMCs. The receptor was derived from a middle-aged man in good health and CMV-seronegative. This sequence joins TRBV28 and TRBJ2-3; 11 positions agree with TRBD2. The CDR3 coding sequence is TGTGCCAGCAGGCCGCCACTAGCGGGGGTCACAGATACGCAGTATTTT. It yields the protein CASRPPLAGVTDTQYF. The entire variable domain, with the rest obtained from reference TRBV28 and TRBJ2-3, is as follows: DVKVTQSSRYLVKRTGEKVFLECVQDMDHENMFWYRQDPGLGLRLIYFSYDVKMKEKGDIPEGYSVSREKKERFSLILESASTNQTSMYLCASRPPLAGVTDTQYFGPGTRLTVL.